Each of the 24 T cell receptor beta chains below was sequenced from the same sample in a study of cytomegalovirus exposure and HLA in healthy donors. With 60 Vbeta and 13 Jbeta primers, the PCR was carried out. Measured with immunoSEQ multiplex PCR; TCRdb has only the in-frame clones, and not every one. The sample lists some 140,000 clones, roughly three quarters seen once, with about 8.3% in the top ten. Material for sequencing was PBMCs. These receptors came from a man aged 25-45 years in good health and CMV-seropositive.

V gene TRBV9 combines with J gene TRBJ1-2; perhaps TRBD1 as D (6 bases). This CDR3 is 15 amino acids long. The V end was cut by 0 bases, the J end by 5 bases, with 14 bases between. CDR1 is SGDLS and CDR2 is YYNGEE in the germline V gene. CDR3 in amino acids: CASSVGSGTQYGYTF. The CDR3, as DNA: TGTGCCAGCAGCGTAGGCTCTGGGACACAGTATGGCTACACCTTC.

The table lists this clone with a few counts. The rearrangement joins TRBV19 to TRBJ2-3, with 15 bases identical to TRBD2. With 4 bases clipped from V and 1 base from J, the junction kept 12 bases outside the gene matches. Germline-derived CDR1 and CDR2 are LNHDA and SQIVND (reference sequence). The CDR3 consists of 20 residues. CDR3 bases: TGTGCCAGTAGTACCGACATGGGACTAGCGGGAGGTCCGGGCACAGATACGCAGTATTTT. Translated: CASSTDMGLAGGPGTDTQYF.

The CDR3 region has the DNA TGTGCCAGCAGCTCCTCGACCCGGGACAGACGGTTCTTC. Its translation: CASSSSTRDRRFF. The rearrangement joins TRBV7-2 to TRBJ2-1; 7 bases are a match to TRBD1. CDR1 is SGHTA, CDR2 FQGNSA, per germline. Germline trimming cut 4 bases from V and 15 bases from J; bases unmatched to any gene: 12. This CDR3 is built from 13 residues.

The chain couples TRBV5-1 to TRBJ2-1; 9 bases match TRBD2. This CDR3 is built from 15 residues. The trim removed 3 bases at V and 0 bases at J, leaving 1 base unmatched. Germline V gene sequence: CDR1 SGHRS, CDR2 YFSETQ. CDR3 in DNA: TGCGCCAGCAGCTCTAGCGGGAACTCCTACAATGAGCAGTTCTTC. It codes for CASSSSGNSYNEQFF.

This sequence joins TRBV16 and TRBJ1-5, with 8 bases aligning to TRBD1. CDR1 and CDR2 (germline): KGHSY, FQNENV. The V gene end was trimmed by 5 bases and the J gene end by 0 bases; junction bases not matched to a gene: 9. The CDR3 loop spans 17 amino acids. CDR3 in amino acids: CASSKSRGRGSNQPQHF. CDR3 in DNA: TGTGCCAGCAGCAAAAGCAGGGGGCGAGGTAGCAATCAGCCCCAGCATTTT.

The rearrangement uses TRBV7-9 and TRBJ1-2, with a possible D match to TRBD1 (6 bases). Germline V gives CDR1 SEHNR, CDR2 FQNEAQ (reference sequence). The CDR3 has 14 amino acids. V lost 7 bases and J 8 bases, leaving 20 bases between the germline ends. The DNA of the CDR3 is TGTGCCAGCACCAAAGCGGGGGGCCCTTACGGCTACACCTTC. It codes for CASTKAGGPYGYTF.

V gene TRBV19 combines with J gene TRBJ2-7; D is undetermined. Germline V CDR1 and CDR2: LNHDA, SQIVND (reference sequence). The CDR3 sequence is 11 residues long. V lost 4 bases, J lost 2 bases, and 3 bases lay in between. CDR3 loop: CASSTAYEQYF. Here the CDR3 DNA reads TGTGCCAGTAGTACCGCCTACGAGCAGTACTTC.

The gene calls are TRBV6-5 and TRBJ1-2; TRBD1 matches 10 bases. The CDR3 runs to 15 residues. Looked up from germline, CDR1 is MNHEY and CDR2 is SVGAGI. V dropped 5 bases and J dropped 8; count of bases not matched to a gene: 11. CDR3 loop: CASSPSTTGGAGYTF. Written as DNA, the CDR3 is TGTGCCAGCAGTCCATCCACGACAGGGGGCGCGGGCTACACCTTC.

This chain joins TRBV5-1 and TRBJ2-5; 7 nucleotides match TRBD1. The CDR3 covers 14 residues. The junction had 4 bases not matched to a gene; V was cut back by 3 bases and J by 2 bases. Germline V gene sequence: CDR1 SGHRS, CDR2 YFSETQ. In nucleotides, the CDR3 is TGCGCCAGCAGCTCCACCAGGGGGCAAGAGACCCAGTACTTC. Residues: CASSSTRGQETQYF.

This chain uses TRBV5-6 with TRBJ2-7, with 7 bases identical to TRBD2. The V segment lost 4 bases and the J segment 2 bases; nucleotides outside the gene matches: 12. The CDR3 loop spans 16 amino acids. Germline CDR1 and CDR2: SGHDT and YYEEEE. CDR3 amino acids: CASSLGGGGPAYEQYF. CDR3 coding DNA: TGTGCCAGCAGCCTGGGGGGGGGAGGGCCCGCCTACGAGCAGTACTTC.

The gene calls are TRBV4-1 and TRBJ1-6; no reliable D call. CDR1 is MGHRA, CDR2 YSYEKL, per germline. The V end lost 0 bases, the J end lost 10 bases, and 16 bases lay between the germline ends. The CDR3 runs 16 residues. CDR3 nucleotide sequence: TGCGCCAGCAGCCAAGATGCGGGCGTAATCAACTCACCCCTCCACTTT. Translated, it gives CASSQDAGVINSPLHF.

The chain couples TRBV4-1 to TRBJ1-1, with D perhaps matching TRBD1 (5 bases). V was shortened by 0 bases and J by 3 bases, with 11 bases between the two germline ends. Germline V gene lookup returns CDR1 MGHRA and CDR2 YSYEKL. This CDR3 spans 15 amino acids. The CDR3 sequence: CASSQDEGAYTEAFF. Written as DNA, the CDR3 is TGCGCCAGCAGCCAAGATGAAGGGGCGTACACTGAAGCTTTCTTT.

In nucleotides, the CDR3 is TGTGCCAGCAGCTTAGCGGGGCTAGCGGGGGGGAGACATACGCAGTATTTT. It yields the protein CASSLAGLAGGRHTQYF. The chain combines TRBV7-8 with TRBJ2-3; the match to TRBD2 covers 12 bases. The CDR3 loop spans 17 amino acids. Per the germline V gene, CDR1 is SGHVS and CDR2 is FQNEAQ. The J segment lost 7 bases and the V segment lost 0 bases, leaving 8 bases of the junction unmatched.

The chain combines TRBV7-3 with TRBJ1-2, with D possibly being TRBD1 (5 bases). V was shortened by 4 bases and J by 4 bases, with 13 bases between the two germline ends. Germline values: CDR1 SGHTA, CDR2 FQGTGA. CDR3 length: 14 amino acids. In DNA, the CDR3 is TGTGCCAGCAGCTCTAGGGGCGGCGGCTATGGCTACACCTTC. Translated: CASSSRGGGYGYTF. The whole variable domain, filled in from reference TRBV7-3 and TRBJ1-2, reads GAGVSQTPSNKVTEKGKYVELRCDPISGHTALYWYRQSLGQGPEFLIYFQGTGAADDSGLPNDRFFAVRPEGSVSTLKIQRTERGDSAVYLCASSSRGGGYGYTFGSGTRLTVV.

Only a few counts were recorded for this clone. The CDR3 loop is CATSRSGTGGNEQYF. The CDR3 bases are TGTGCCACCAGCAGATCCGGGACAGGGGGAAACGAGCAGTACTTC. This chain joins TRBV15 and TRBJ2-7, with TRBD1 identical over 11 bases. From germline, CDR1 is LNHNV and CDR2 YYDKDF (reference sequence). Trimming at V came to 2 bases and at J to 5 bases, leaving 5 bases not matched to a gene. CDR3 size: 15 residues.

This chain uses TRBV6-6 with TRBJ2-6; tentatively, D is TRBD1 (5 bases). Germline V gene data show CDR1 as MNHNY and CDR2 as SVGAGI (reference sequence). The length of the CDR3 is 14 residues. The ends were cut back, 7 bases at V and 2 bases at J, with 9 bases in the middle. In DNA form, the CDR3 reads TGTGCCAGCAAGAAGGGGACTGGGGCCAACGTCCTGACTTTC. It encodes CASKKGTGANVLTF.

This chain uses TRBV13 with TRBJ2-7, with 8 bases aligning to TRBD1. The V gene's germline CDR1 is PRHDT and CDR2 FYEKMQ (reference sequence). Trimming removed 5 bases from V and 4 bases from J; junction bases left unmatched: 10. CDR3 length: 15 residues. DNA for the CDR3: TGTGCCAGCAGCCCCCGGACAGGGAATACTTACGAGCAGTACTTC. Translating it yields CASSPRTGNTYEQYF.

The chain recombines TRBV10-3 with TRBJ2-7; maybe TRBD1 (5 bases). Germline V gene lookup returns CDR1 ENHRY and CDR2 SYGVKD. This CDR3 is built from 15 residues. Trimming left V 2 bases short and J 1 base short, with 12 bases between. CDR3 in amino acids: CAISEVFRVSYEQYF. DNA of the CDR3: TGTGCCATCAGTGAGGTATTCAGGGTTTCCTACGAGCAGTACTTC.

V is TRBV6-6 and J is TRBJ1-3; D is unresolved. This CDR3 spans 15 amino acids. Germline CDR1 reads MNHNY; CDR2 reads SVGAGI (reference sequence). V was shortened by 5 bases and J by 0 bases, with 11 bases between the two germline ends. CDR3 sequence: CASSPRASSGNTIYF. CDR3 nucleotides: TGTGCCAGCAGTCCGAGGGCCAGCTCTGGAAACACCATATATTTT.

This chain links TRBV9 with TRBJ2-3, with 8 bases matching TRBD2. With 6 bases clipped from V and 4 bases from J, the junction kept 19 bases outside the gene matches. The CDR3 has 18 residues. CDR1 is SGDLS and CDR2 is YYNGEE in the germline V gene. CDR3 in DNA: TGTGCCAGCACCGTGGGTGGGTCGGCGGCGGGAGGAGCAGATACGCAGTATTTT. Encoded protein: CASTVGGSAAGGADTQYF.

The chain carries TRBV6-6 and TRBJ2-5; 8 bases agree with TRBD1. The V gene's germline CDR1 is MNHNY and CDR2 SVGAGI (reference sequence). The CDR3 loop spans 15 amino acids. The V gene end was trimmed by 6 bases and the J gene end by 0 bases; junction bases not matched to a gene: 6. The CDR3 sequence: CASSPLGQDQETQYF. For the CDR3, the DNA is TGTGCCAGCAGCCCCCTGGGACAGGACCAAGAGACCCAGTACTTC.

The chain joins TRBV6-4 to TRBJ2-1; perhaps TRBD2 as D (5 bases). V lost 9 bases and J 5 bases, leaving 20 bases between the germline ends. The CDR3 covers 15 residues. Per the germline V gene, CDR1 is MRHNA and CDR2 is SNTAGT. The CDR3 is CASSAGESPNNEQFF. CDR3 in DNA: TGTGCCAGTTCGGCCGGGGAAAGCCCAAACAATGAGCAGTTCTTC.

The V and J genes are TRBV29-1 and TRBJ1-2, with D uncertain. Germline-derived CDR1 and CDR2 are SQVTM and ANQGSEA. The CDR3 runs to 12 residues. Trimming took off 4 bases at V and 4 bases at J, with 10 bases between the two ends. The CDR3 loop is CSVVRGTYGYTF. The CDR3 DNA reads TGCAGCGTTGTACGGGGAACCTATGGCTACACCTTC.

This clone was detected a few times. This chain links TRBV6-4 with TRBJ2-5; D unresolved. V was clipped by 5 bases and J by 5 bases, with 15 bases between them. The CDR3 is made up of 14 amino acids. Germline V gene lookup returns CDR1 MRHNA and CDR2 SNTAGT. Here the CDR3 reads CASSTAELGETQYF. The CDR3, as DNA: TGTGCCAGCAGTACCGCCGAGCTCGGGGAGACCCAGTACTTC.